This T cell receptor (beta chain) originates from a study of CD8+CD57+ T cells in acquired aplastic anemia. Study-wide results and limits: Patients and controls turned out to have 25 to 35 CD8+ CDR3 sequences in common.

Concerning this clonotype itself: The antigen is unknown.

Those patients picked for sequencing had displayed CD8+CD57+ cell expansion on flow cytometry. Genomic DNA served as template for TCR beta VDJ and CDR3 profiling. One entry per CDR3 protein, called by TCRdb with MiXCR from the reads. The sample yields under 500,000 distinct CDR3 sequences, around 32% seen once. The CDR3 totals 18 residues. V lost 3 bases and J lost 3; bases outside the gene matches: 12. The germline V gene has CDR1 DFQATT and CDR2 SNEGSKA (reference sequence). The TCR originated in a human donor with aplastic anemia. The V gene is TRBV20-1, the J gene TRBJ2-1; 12 positions match TRBD2. Sequencing was carried out using sorted CD4+, CD8+, or CD8+CD57+ T cells (not recorded which) from PBMCs. The CDR3 region is CSASLAGGLGSFYNEQFF. The DNA of the CDR3 is TGCAGTGCTAGTCTAGCGGGGGGGCTAGGTAGCTTCTACAATGAGCAGTTCTTC.